Listed here are 16 T cell receptor beta chains from one sample, sequenced in a study of blood T cells in healthy people across ages. It was with a sample-barcoded 5' primer and a J-beta primer mix that a second PCR of about 6 to 12 cycles was run. Using its own MiXCR run on the 5' RACE reads, TCRdb lists one record per CDR3 protein. The table includes roughly 1.5 million distinct CDR3 sequences, 35% to 45% detected once. The sequenced sample consisted of blood. These receptors all stem from a woman aged 18-35 years in good health.

This chain joins TRBV29-1 and TRBJ2-1; D unclear. This CDR3 has 14 amino acids. CDR1 and CDR2 (germline): SQVTM, ANQGSEA. Trimming removed 4 bases at V and 6 bases at J, with 16 bases between. CDR3 loop: CSVAGGPGSNEQFF. In DNA, the CDR3 is TGCAGCGTTGCGGGTGGGCCGGGTAGCAATGAGCAGTTCTTC.

This clonotype was counted a few times. The chain combines TRBV7-9 with TRBJ2-1; no clear D. The CDR3 sequence is 15 residues long. The germline V and J ends were trimmed by 1 base and 4 bases, with 11 bases remaining between them. CDR1 is SEHNR, CDR2 FQNEAQ, per germline (reference sequence). In DNA form, the CDR3 reads TGTGCCAGCAGCTTAGAGGATCTTAGGTACAATGAGCAGTTCTTC. Translating it yields CASSLEDLRYNEQFF.

The chain recombines TRBV6-2 or TRBV6-3 with TRBJ2-1; D is possibly TRBD2 (6 bases). Germline V gene data show CDR1 as MNHEY and CDR2 as SVGEGT. This CDR3 contains 14 residues. Trimming stripped 6 bases from V and 8 bases from J, with 17 bases between. This CDR3 is CASRPGGRGYEQFF. CDR3 sequence (DNA): TGTGCCAGCAGACCCGGGGGTCGGGGGTATGAGCAGTTCTTC.

This clonotype was counted a single time. The J gene is TRBJ2-3, the V gene TRBV5-5; the D call may be TRBD1 or TRBD2 (6 bases each). The CDR3 has 17 residues. Germline-derived CDR1 and CDR2 are SGHKS and YYEKEE (reference sequence). Trimming took 7 bases from V and 5 from J, leaving 26 bases between them. CDR3 in DNA: TGTGCCAGCCGGTATGAGTGGGTTGGGGGGCTTGAAGATACGCAGTATTTT. This encodes CASRYEWVGGLEDTQYF.

This clonotype was counted only a few times. The rearrangement links TRBV11-2 to TRBJ2-7, with TRBD2 identical over 13 bases. The better agreement between TRBJ2-5 and the DNA end casts doubt on the J call. The CDR3 is 17 residues long. From germline, CDR1 is SGHAT and CDR2 FQNNGV. CDR3 amino acids: CASSIELAGGPRETQYF. The CDR3 DNA follows: TGTGCCAGCAGCATCGAACTAGCGGGGGGGCCTAGGGAGACCCAGTACTTC.

V gene TRBV6-5 combines with J gene TRBJ1-2; D remains unclear. The CDR3 runs 12 residues. Germline CDR1 and CDR2: MNHEY and SVGAGI. Trimming pared 8 bases from V and 4 bases from J, leaving 11 bases between. The CDR3 sequence: CASGLNSYGYTF. The DNA for the CDR3 is TGTGCCAGCGGACTGAACAGCTATGGCTACACCTTC.

The CDR3 region is CASSTYDRGENTEAFF. The CDR3 DNA reads TGTGCCAGCAGCACATACGACAGGGGGGAGAACACTGAAGCTTTCTTT. The gene calls are TRBV21-1 and TRBJ1-1; the D call TRBD1 from the table was never checked on the DNA. TRBV21-1 is a recognized pseudogene. The CDR3 runs 16 residues.

To note about this clonotype: One end of the junction is discordant with germline, which a read error may explain. The rearrangement links TRBV10-3 to TRBJ1-2, with D possibly being TRBD1 (6 bases). The CDR3 is 15 amino acids. Germline V gene sequence: CDR1 ENHRY, CDR2 SYGVKD. The CDR3 DNA is TGTGCCATCAGTGAGTCGAACGGACAGATCCGTGGCCACACCTTC. It yields the protein CAISESNGQIRGHTF.

V is TRBV29-1 and J is TRBJ2-1; a possible D gene is TRBD2 (5 bases). This CDR3 is built from 15 residues. V gave up 2 bases and J gave up 10 bases, with 21 bases separating them. Germline V gives CDR1 SQVTM, CDR2 ANQGSEA. The DNA of the CDR3 is TGCAGCGTTGAAACACGGGGTCCAAGGCCCTACGAGCAGTTCTTC. This gives the protein CSVETRGPRPYEQFF.

This clonotype was detected a few times. V and J are TRBV6-1 and TRBJ1-1, with a tentative D call TRBD1 (5 bases). The CDR3 consists of 12 residues. V was shortened by 6 bases and J by 6 bases, with 11 bases between the two germline ends. Germline loops: CDR1 MNHNS, CDR2 SASEGT. The CDR3 DNA follows: TGTGCCAGCAGAGTTTCAGGGCCTGAAGCTTTCTTT. Protein product: CASRVSGPEAFF.

This clonotype has more than one count but fewer than ten. V is TRBV20-1 and J is TRBJ1-2; TRBD1 matches at 11 bases. J gave up 7 bases and V 5 bases, and 9 bases lay outside the gene matches. Per the germline V gene, CDR1 is DFQATT and CDR2 is SNEGSKA (reference sequence). The CDR3 has 14 amino acids. The CDR3 DNA follows: TGCAGTGCTCCTCGGGACAGGGGGTATGGTGGCTACACCTTC. This codes for CSAPRDRGYGGYTF.

This clonotype appeared a few times. The chain couples TRBV20-1 to TRBJ1-4; TRBD1 might be the D (5 bases). The CDR3 spans 15 residues. V was cut by 5 bases and J by 3 bases, with 16 bases left in between. CDR1 is DFQATT, CDR2 SNEGSKA, per germline (reference sequence). CDR3 sequence: CSASWGGVANEKLFF. The CDR3 bases are TGCAGTGCTTCTTGGGGGGGAGTTGCTAATGAAAAACTGTTTTTT.

The J gene is TRBJ2-6, the V gene TRBV6-5; weak D call: TRBD1 (5 bases). This CDR3 spans 19 amino acids. Trimming left V 2 bases short and J 0 bases short, with 17 bases between. Per the germline V gene, CDR1 is MNHEY and CDR2 is SVGAGI. CDR3: CASSYGATPSGSGANVLTF. The CDR3, as DNA: TGTGCCAGCAGTTACGGGGCAACTCCATCGGGCTCTGGGGCCAACGTCCTGACTTTC.

This sequence joins TRBV11-3 and TRBJ2-7; weak D call: TRBD1 (6 bases). The CDR3 totals 15 residues. Germline V lookup: CDR1 SGHNT, CDR2 YENEEA. The V gene lost 5 bases and the J gene lost 1 base, with 15 bases spanning the gap. The CDR3 loop is CASSPNRDKSYEQYF. The CDR3, as DNA: TGTGCCAGCAGCCCAAACCGGGACAAGTCCTACGAGCAGTACTTC.

This clonotype was found once. The chain has TRBV7-2 and TRBJ2-2, with 7 bases aligning to TRBD1. Germline V CDR1 and CDR2: SGHTA, FQGNSA. The CDR3 covers 18 residues. Trimming at V came to 3 bases and at J to 5 bases, leaving 15 bases not matched to a gene. CDR3: CASSFRKTGRLKTGELFF. The DNA of the CDR3 is TGTGCCAGCAGCTTCCGCAAGACAGGGCGGTTGAAGACCGGGGAGCTGTTTTTT. Combining the CDR3 with reference TRBV7-2 and TRBJ2-2 gives the whole variable domain GAGVSQSPSNKVTEKGKDVELRCDPISGHTALYWYRQSLGQGLEFLIYFQGNSAPDKSGLPSDRFSAERTGGSVSTLTIQRTQQEDSAVYLCASSFRKTGRLKTGELFFGEGSRLTVL.

This clonotype was detected only a few times. This chain uses TRBV12-3 or TRBV12-4 with TRBJ1-4; a possible D gene is TRBD1 (6 bases). V was clipped by 6 bases and J by 0 bases, with 11 bases between them. The CDR3 runs 15 residues. The CDR3 DNA is TGTGCCAGCAGAGGGACATTTGCAACTAATGAAAAACTGTTTTTT. Protein: CASRGTFATNEKLFF.